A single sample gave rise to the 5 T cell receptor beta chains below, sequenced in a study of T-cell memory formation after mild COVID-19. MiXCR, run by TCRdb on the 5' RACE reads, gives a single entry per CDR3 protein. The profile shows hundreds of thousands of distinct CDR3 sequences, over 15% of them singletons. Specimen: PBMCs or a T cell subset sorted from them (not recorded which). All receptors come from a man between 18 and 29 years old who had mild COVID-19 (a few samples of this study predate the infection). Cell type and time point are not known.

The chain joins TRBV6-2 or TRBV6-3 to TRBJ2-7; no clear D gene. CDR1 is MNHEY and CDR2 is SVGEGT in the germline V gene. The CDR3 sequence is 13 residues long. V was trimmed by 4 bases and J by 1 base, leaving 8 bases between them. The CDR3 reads CASSFGRSYEQYV. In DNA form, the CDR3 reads TGTGCCAGCAGTTTCGGCAGGTCCTACGAGCAGTACGTC.

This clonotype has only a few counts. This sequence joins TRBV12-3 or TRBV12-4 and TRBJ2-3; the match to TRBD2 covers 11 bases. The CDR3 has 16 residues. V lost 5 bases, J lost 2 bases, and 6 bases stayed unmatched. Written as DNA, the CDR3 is TGTGCCAGCAGTACCCCTAGCGGGGGGAACACAGATACGCAGTATTTT. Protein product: CASSTPSGGNTDTQYF.

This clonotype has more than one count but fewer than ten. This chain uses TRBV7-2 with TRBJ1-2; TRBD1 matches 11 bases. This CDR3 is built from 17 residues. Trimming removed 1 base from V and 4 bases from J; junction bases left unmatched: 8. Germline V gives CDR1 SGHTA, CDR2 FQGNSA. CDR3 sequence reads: CASSLGTDRGRIYGYTF. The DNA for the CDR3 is TGTGCCAGCAGCTTAGGGACGGACAGGGGGCGGATCTATGGCTACACCTTC.

CDR3 in DNA: TGCGCCAGCAGCTCAGGGGAGGGGGTCCCAGATACGCAGTATTTT. It is translated as CASSSGEGVPDTQYF. The rearrangement links TRBV5-1 to TRBJ2-3, with D possibly being TRBD2 (7 bases). V shed 3 bases and J shed 4 bases, with 15 bases lying between them. Germline V gives CDR1 SGHRS, CDR2 YFSETQ. The CDR3 totals 15 residues. Supplemented by reference TRBV5-1 and TRBJ2-3, the full variable domain reads KAGVTQTPRYLIKTRGQQVTLSCSPISGHRSVSWYQQTPGQGLQFLFEYFSETQRNKGNFPGRFSGRQFSNSRSEMNVSTLELGDSALYLCASSSGEGVPDTQYFGPGTRLTVL.

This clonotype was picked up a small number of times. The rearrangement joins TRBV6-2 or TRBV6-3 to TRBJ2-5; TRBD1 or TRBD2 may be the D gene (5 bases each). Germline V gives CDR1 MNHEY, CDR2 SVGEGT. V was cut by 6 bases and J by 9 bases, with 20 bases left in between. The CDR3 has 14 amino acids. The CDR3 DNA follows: TGTGCCAGCAGCTCCCCCGGGACGGGATTATCCCAGTACTTC. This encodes CASSSPGTGLSQYF.